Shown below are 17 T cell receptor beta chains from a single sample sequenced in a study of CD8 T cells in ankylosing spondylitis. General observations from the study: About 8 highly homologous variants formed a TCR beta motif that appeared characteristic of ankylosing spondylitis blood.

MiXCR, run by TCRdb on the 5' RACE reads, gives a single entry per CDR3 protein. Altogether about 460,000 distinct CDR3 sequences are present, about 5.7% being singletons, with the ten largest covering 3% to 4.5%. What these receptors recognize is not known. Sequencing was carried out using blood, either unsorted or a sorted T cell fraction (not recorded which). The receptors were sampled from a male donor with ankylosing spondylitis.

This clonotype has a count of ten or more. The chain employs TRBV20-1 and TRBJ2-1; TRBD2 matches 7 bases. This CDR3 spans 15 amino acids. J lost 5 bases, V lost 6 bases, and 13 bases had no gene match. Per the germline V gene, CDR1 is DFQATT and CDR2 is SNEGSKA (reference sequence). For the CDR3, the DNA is TGCAGTGCCTCCCACCCGGGACTATTCGACAATGAGCAGTTCTTC. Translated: CSASHPGLFDNEQFF.

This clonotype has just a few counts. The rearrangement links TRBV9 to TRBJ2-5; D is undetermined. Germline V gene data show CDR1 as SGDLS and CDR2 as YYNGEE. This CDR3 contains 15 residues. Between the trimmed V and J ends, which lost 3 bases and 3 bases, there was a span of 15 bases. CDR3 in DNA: TGTGCCAGCAGCGCCCATCCAGTGGACGAAGAGACCCAGTACTTC. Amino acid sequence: CASSAHPVDEETQYF. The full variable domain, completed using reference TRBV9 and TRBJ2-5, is DSGVTQTPKHLITATGQRVTLRCSPRSGDLSVYWYQQSLDQGLQFLIQYYNGEERAKGNILERFSAQQFPDLHSELNLSSLELGDSALYFCASSAHPVDEETQYFGPGTRLLVL.

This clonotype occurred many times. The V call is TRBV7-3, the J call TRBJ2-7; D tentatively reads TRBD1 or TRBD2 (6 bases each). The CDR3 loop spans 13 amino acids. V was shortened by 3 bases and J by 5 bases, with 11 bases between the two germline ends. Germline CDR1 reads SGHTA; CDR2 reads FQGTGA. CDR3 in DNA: TGTGCCAGCAGCTTGAACAGGGAGGACGAGCAGTACTTC. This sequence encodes CASSLNREDEQYF.

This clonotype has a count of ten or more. The CDR3: CASSLSHNEQFF. DNA for the CDR3: TGTGCCAGCAGTTTGTCCCACAATGAGCAGTTCTTC. J is TRBJ2-1 and V is TRBV12-3 or TRBV12-4; D not resolved. The CDR3 contains 12 residues. Trimming removed 3 bases at V and 5 bases at J, with 5 bases between.

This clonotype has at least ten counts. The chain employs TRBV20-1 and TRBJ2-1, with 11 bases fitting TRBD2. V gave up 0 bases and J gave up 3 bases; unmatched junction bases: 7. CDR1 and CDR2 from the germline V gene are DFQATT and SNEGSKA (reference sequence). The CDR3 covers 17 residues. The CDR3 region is CSARDWGTSGIYNEQFF. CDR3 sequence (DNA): TGCAGTGCTAGAGATTGGGGGACTAGCGGAATCTACAATGAGCAGTTCTTC.

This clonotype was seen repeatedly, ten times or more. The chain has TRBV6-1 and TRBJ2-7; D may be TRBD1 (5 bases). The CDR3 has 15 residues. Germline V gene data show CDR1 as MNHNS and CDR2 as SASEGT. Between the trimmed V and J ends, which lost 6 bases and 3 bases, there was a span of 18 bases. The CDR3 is CASSEKGYKDYEQYF. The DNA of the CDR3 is TGTGCCAGCAGCGAAAAGGGGTATAAGGACTACGAGCAGTACTTC.

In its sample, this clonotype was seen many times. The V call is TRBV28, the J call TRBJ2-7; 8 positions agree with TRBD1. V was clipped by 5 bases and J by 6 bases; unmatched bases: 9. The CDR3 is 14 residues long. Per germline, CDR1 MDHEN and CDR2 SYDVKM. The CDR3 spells CASSNRGFLGEQYF. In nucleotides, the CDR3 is TGTGCCAGCAGTAACAGGGGGTTTTTGGGCGAGCAGTACTTC. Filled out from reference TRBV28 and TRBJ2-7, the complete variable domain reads DVKVTQSSRYLVKRTGEKVFLECVQDMDHENMFWYRQDPGLGLRLIYFSYDVKMKEKGDIPEGYSVSREKKERFSLILESASTNQTSMYLCASSNRGFLGEQYFGPGTRLTVT.

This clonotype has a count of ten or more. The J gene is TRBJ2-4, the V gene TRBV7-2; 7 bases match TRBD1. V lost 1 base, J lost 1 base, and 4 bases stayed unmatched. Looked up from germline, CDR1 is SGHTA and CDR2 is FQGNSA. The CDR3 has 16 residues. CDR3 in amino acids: CASSLGGGHAKNIQYF. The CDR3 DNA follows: TGTGCCAGCAGCTTAGGAGGGGGCCACGCCAAAAACATTCAGTACTTC.

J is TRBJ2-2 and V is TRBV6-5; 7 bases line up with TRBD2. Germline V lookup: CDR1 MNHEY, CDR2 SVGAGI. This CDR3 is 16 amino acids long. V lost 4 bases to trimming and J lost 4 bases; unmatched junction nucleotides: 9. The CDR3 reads CASSSNGGGFTGELFF. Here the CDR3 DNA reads TGTGCCAGCAGTTCAAATGGGGGGGGGTTCACCGGGGAGCTGTTTTTT.

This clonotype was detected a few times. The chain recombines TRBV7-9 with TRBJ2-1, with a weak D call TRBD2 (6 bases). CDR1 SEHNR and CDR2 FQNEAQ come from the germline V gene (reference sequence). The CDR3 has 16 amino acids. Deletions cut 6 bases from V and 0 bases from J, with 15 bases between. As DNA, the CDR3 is TGTGCCAGCAGACCGCCGGGCGGGGCCTCCTACAATGAGCAGTTCTTC. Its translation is CASRPPGGASYNEQFF.

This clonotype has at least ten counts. CDR3 coding DNA: TGCGCCAGCAGCCCCGGAGGGCCCCGCTCTGGAAACACCATATATTTT. Translation gives CASSPGGPRSGNTIYF. The V gene is TRBV5-1, the J gene TRBJ1-3; D remains ambiguous. The germline V gene encodes CDR1 SGHRS and CDR2 YFSETQ. Trimming took off 4 bases at V and 0 bases at J, with 14 bases between the two ends. The CDR3 sequence is 16 residues long.

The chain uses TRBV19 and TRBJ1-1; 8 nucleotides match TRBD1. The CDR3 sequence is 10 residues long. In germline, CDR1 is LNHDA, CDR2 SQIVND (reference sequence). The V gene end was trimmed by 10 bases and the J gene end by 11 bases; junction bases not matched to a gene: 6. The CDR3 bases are TGTGCCACCAGACAGGGGCTGGCTTTCTTT. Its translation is CATRQGLAFF.

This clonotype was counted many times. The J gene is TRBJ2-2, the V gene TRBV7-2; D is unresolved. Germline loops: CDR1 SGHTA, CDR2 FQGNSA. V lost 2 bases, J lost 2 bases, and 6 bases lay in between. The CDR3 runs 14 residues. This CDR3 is CASSLHRNTGELFF. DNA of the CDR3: TGTGCCAGCAGCTTACACAGAAACACCGGGGAGCTGTTTTTT.

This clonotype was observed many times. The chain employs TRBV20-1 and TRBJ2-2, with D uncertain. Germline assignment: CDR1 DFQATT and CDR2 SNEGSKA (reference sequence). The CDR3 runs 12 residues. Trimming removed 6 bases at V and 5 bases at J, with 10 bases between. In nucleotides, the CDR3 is TGCAGTGCACCAACTCGGACCGGGGAGCTGTTTTTT. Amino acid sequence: CSAPTRTGELFF.

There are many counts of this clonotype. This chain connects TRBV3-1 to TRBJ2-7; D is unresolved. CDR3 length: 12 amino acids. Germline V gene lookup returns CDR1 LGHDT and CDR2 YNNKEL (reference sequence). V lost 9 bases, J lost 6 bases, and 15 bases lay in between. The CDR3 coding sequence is TGTGCCAGTTCATCGGCGTGGGGCGAGCAGTACTTC. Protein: CASSSAWGEQYF.

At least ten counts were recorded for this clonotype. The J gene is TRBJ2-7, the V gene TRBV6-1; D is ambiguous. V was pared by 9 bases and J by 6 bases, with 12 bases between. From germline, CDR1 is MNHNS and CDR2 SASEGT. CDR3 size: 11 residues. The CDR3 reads CASREWSEQYF. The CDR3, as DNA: TGTGCCAGTAGAGAGTGGAGCGAGCAGTACTTC.

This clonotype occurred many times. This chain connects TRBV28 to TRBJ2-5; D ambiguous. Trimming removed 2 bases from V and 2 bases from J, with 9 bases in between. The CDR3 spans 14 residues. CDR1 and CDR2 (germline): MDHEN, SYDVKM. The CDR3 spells CASSLRAVQETQYF. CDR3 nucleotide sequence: TGTGCCAGCAGTTTACGGGCGGTACAAGAGACCCAGTACTTC.